The 8 T cell receptor beta chains below come from one sample, sequenced in a study of T cells in Graves' hyperthyroidism and ophthalmopathy. Template material for amplifying TCR beta CDR3 regions consisted of RNA transcripts. The HTBI primer set was used in a first-round RT-PCR of the TCR CDR3. TCRdb itself ran the multiplex PCR reads through MiXCR, one entry per CDR3 protein. In the table there are about half a million distinct CDR3 sequences, roughly a sixth of which are singletons. Sequenced: blood. Receptor source: a woman between 25 and 40 years old with Graves' ophthalmopathy.

This clonotype was observed many times. The V gene is TRBV27, the J gene TRBJ2-3, with 8 bases matching TRBD2. Trimming at V came to 4 bases and at J to 1 base, leaving 7 bases not matched to a gene. This CDR3 comprises 16 residues. Germline CDR1 is MNHEY and CDR2 is SMNVEV (reference sequence). CDR3 amino acids: CASSSLPGGGTDTQYF. CDR3 DNA sequence: TGTGCCAGCAGTTCCCTGCCGGGAGGGGGCACAGATACGCAGTATTTT.

This clonotype was recorded many times. The rearrangement links TRBV28 to TRBJ1-2, with D maybe TRBD1 (5 bases). The V end was cut by 8 bases, the J end by 8 bases, with 9 bases between. The germline gives CDR1 MDHEN, CDR2 SYDVKM. This CDR3 is built from 10 residues. The CDR3 is CASGTGGYTF. CDR3 in DNA: TGTGCCAGCGGGACCGGCGGCTACACCTTC.

CDR3 in DNA: TGTGCCAGCAGCCGCACAGAGGGGGCCAACACAAATGGCTACACCTTC. Translation: CASSRTEGANTNGYTF. V usage is TRBV6-1 and J usage is TRBJ1-2, with 7 bases identical to TRBD1. V was pared by 6 bases and J by 6 bases, with 16 bases of the junction left unmatched. The germline CDR1 and CDR2 sequences are MNHNS and SASEGT. The CDR3 runs to 16 residues.

This clonotype came up once. V gene TRBV20-1 combines with J gene TRBJ1-2; tentative D call: TRBD1 (6 bases). This CDR3 has 14 amino acids. Germline V CDR1 and CDR2: DFQATT, SNEGSKA (reference sequence). V was trimmed by 4 bases and J by 0 bases, leaving 12 bases between them. The CDR3 nucleotides are TGCAGTGCTACAACAGGGCCCACTAACTATGGCTACACCTTC. Protein: CSATTGPTNYGYTF.

The table lists this clonotype with many counts. The chain recombines TRBV24-1 with TRBJ1-1; unclear D gene. Trimming took off 3 bases at V and 6 bases at J, with 10 bases between the two ends. Germline V gene data show CDR1 as KGHDR and CDR2 as SFDVKD. The CDR3 spans 13 residues. The CDR3 reads CATSDNGLPEAFF. For the CDR3, the DNA is TGTGCCACCAGTGATAACGGGTTACCTGAAGCTTTCTTT.

This clonotype was seen only a few times. V gene TRBV12-3 or TRBV12-4 combines with J gene TRBJ2-1, with a possible D match to TRBD1 (5 bases). The CDR3 sequence is 14 residues long. The V end lost 3 bases, the J end lost 13 bases, and 19 bases lay between the germline ends. The CDR3 DNA reads as TGTGCCAGCAGTTTGGTGGGGCTTCACGCCAAACAGTTCTTC. This encodes CASSLVGLHAKQFF.

Ten or more counts support this clonotype. V gene TRBV28 combines with J gene TRBJ2-7; D may be TRBD1 (6 bases). The CDR3 loop spans 16 amino acids. Trimming removed 3 bases at V and 2 bases at J, with 17 bases between. CDR1 is MDHEN, CDR2 SYDVKM, per germline. CDR3 DNA: TGTGCCAGCAGTTTTTCTTTACAGGGAAGCACCTACGAGCAGTACTTC. It is translated as CASSFSLQGSTYEQYF.

This clonotype was observed at least ten times. J is TRBJ2-5 and V is TRBV5-8; TRBD1 might be the D (5 bases). From germline, CDR1 is SGHTS and CDR2 YDEGEE. The CDR3 is 14 residues long. Trimming pared 5 bases from V and 5 bases from J, leaving 16 bases between. DNA of the CDR3: TGTGCCAGCAGGGACCCAACCAGGGTTGAGACCCAGTACTTC. Translation: CASRDPTRVETQYF.